This T cell receptor beta chain emerged from a study of blood T cell repertoires in COVID-19 (dated by TCRdb to the early 2020s). Concerning the study at large: Samples from collaborators originated in the United States, Italy and Spain and spanned both the acute and convalescent phases of COVID-19. The material from the prospective study consisted of cDNA or gDNA derived from T cells, B-cell-depleted T cells, or PBMCs. Where available, HLA class I and class II types were obtained from metadata supplied by the sample provider rather than from assay-based typing. The samples were drawn from two sources: the first 160 participants of the ongoing ImmuneRACE study, and 1,254 subjects contributed by 6 global collaborators. The repertoires were made available in a free public database intended to serve as a resource for research on the immune response to SARS-CoV-2. Deeply sampled blood TCRbeta repertoires from subjects exposed to, actively infected with, or recovered from COVID-19 were included in the dataset. The sample metadata nearly always contained a de-identified subject ID, COVID-19 status, age in years and sex. Study-wide conclusions, independent of this receptor: How much clinical and demographic metadata was included differed by source and by participant, and the metadata was provided uncurated.

A remark on this clone: Its antigen is currently not known. Base qualities are not recorded, but no much larger clone differs from it by a single base.

In the prospective study, participants were roughly 18 to 100 years old, resided in about two dozen geographic areas of the United States, and were enrolled through a virtual design. In the prospective study, cohorts were assigned on the basis of participant-reported clinical history obtained from a screening survey and a study questionnaire. In the prospective study, mobile phlebotomists collected whole blood, serum and a nasopharyngeal or oropharyngeal swab from each participant. Over a roughly two-month period, participants in the prospective study had the option of providing additional blood draws and questionnaires. Prospective study blood samples were shipped either frozen or at room temperature before DNA extraction. V sheds 5 bases and J sheds 2 bases, leaving 9 bases between their ends. The CDR3 sequence holds 13 residues, the cysteine and phenylalanine included. The entry retains the CDR3 DNA only, 39 bases that are in frame from base 1. The CDR1 and CDR2 encoded by the germline V gene are SGDLS and YYNGEE.

TCRbeta CDR3 regions were amplified from genomic DNA by means of the immunoSEQ Assay, a bias-controlled multiplex PCR. The authors' analysis ran thus. Nucleated cell counts per sample were estimated from amplification of reference gene primers within the assay. Sequence reads were collapsed and filtered to measure the absolute abundance of every unique TCRbeta CDR3 rearrangement. For each sample, productive Simpson clonality was calculated as the square root of Simpson's diversity index across productive rearrangements. TCRdb obtained this table from immuneACCESS and retained in-frame rearrangements with V and J assigned. These tables miss some clones; where compared with another copy, unresolved V genes account for less than half of the shortfall, and the remainder is unexplained. V and J calls and clone size come straight from that table; D and trimming were deduced from the DNA. Within this sample are approximately 250,000 clones, with about nine tenths of them counted one time only. 4.1% of the sample goes to the ten largest clones.

This receptor was identified in a woman aged 30 to 39 with acute COVID-19. This sequence uses TRBV9 and TRBJ2-3; a confident D gene designation cannot be given. The source material was PBMCs or T cells enriched from blood (not recorded which). The CDR3 region: CASSLSPTDTQYF. The DNA reads as follows: TGTGCCAGCAGTCTGTCCCCCACAGATACGCAGTATTTT.